This TCR beta chain was sequenced during a study of response to subunit inactivated influenza vaccine. This clonotype was counted between two and nine times. One entry per CDR3 protein, called by TCRdb with MiXCR from the RT-PCR reads. The data contain 500,000 to 700,000 distinct CDR3 sequences, under 25% of them seen just once; the ten biggest clones take up about 2.8%. The V end lost 0 bases, the J end lost 5 bases, and 25 bases lay between the germline ends. The CDR3 contains 20 residues. Germline assignment: CDR1 SGHAT and CDR2 FQNNGV. This sample was also put to use in a study of T cells expressing NK-cell markers. As reported in that work: TCR beta cDNA was made by 5'RACE template switching with UMIs. T cells sorted in several experiments were restricted to alpha-beta TCR T cells by an anti-gamma-delta TCR antibody. Roughly six donors carried dominant NKG2C+ clonotypes that made up roughly 1.0-8% of their CD8+ T cells.

V is TRBV11-2 and J is TRBJ2-2; a possible D gene is TRBD2 (6 bases). Sequenced here: CD4+ T cells sorted from PBMCs, sampled about 11 days after vaccination. This clonotype was sampled from a man aged 45-65 years who received an inactivated influenza vaccine. The CDR3 region has the DNA TGTGCCAGCAGCTTAGAGGCTTATTTTTCTGGTGCAGGGAGGACCGGGGAGCTGTTTTTT. Encoded protein: CASSLEAYFSGAGRTGELFF.